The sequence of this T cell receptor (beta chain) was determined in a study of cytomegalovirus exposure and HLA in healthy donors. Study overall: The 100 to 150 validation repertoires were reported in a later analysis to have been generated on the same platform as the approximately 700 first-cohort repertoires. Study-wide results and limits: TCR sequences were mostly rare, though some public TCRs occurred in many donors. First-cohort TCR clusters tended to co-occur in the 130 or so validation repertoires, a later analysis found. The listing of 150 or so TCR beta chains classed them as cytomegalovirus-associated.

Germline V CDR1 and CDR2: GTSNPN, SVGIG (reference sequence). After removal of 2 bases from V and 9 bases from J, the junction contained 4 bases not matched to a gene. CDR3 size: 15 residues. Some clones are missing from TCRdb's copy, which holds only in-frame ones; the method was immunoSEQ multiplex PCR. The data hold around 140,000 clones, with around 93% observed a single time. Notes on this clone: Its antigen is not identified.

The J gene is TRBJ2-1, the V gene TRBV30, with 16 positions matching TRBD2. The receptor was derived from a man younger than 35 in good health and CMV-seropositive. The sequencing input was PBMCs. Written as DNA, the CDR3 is TGTGCCTGGAGTCGGGGACTAGCGGGAGGGGGTGAGCAGTTCTTC. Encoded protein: CAWSRGLAGGGEQFF.